This is a list of T cell receptor beta chains from one sample in a study of blood T cell repertoires in COVID-19. Libraries were prepared by immunoSEQ multiplex PCR; TCRdb keeps only in-frame clonotypes and omits some of them. This sample yields 150,000 to 200,000 clones, of which around 73% are seen a single time; 15% to 20% belongs to the top ten. The sequenced material came from PBMCs or T cells enriched from blood (not recorded which). All receptors come from a woman between 50 and 59 years old who had recovered from COVID-19. Each CDR3 is given with its conserved first and last residue.

v_call: TRBV6-5
j_call: TRBJ2-1
cdr3_aa: CASSQGYEQFF

v_call: TRBV29-1
j_call: TRBJ2-2
cdr3_aa: CSVARDRVDTGELFF

v_call: TRBV19
j_call: TRBJ2-2
cdr3_aa: CASSVSAGTGELFF

v_call: TRBV2
j_call: TRBJ2-5
cdr3_aa: CASRDFGLAGVTQYF

v_call: TRBV5-1
j_call: TRBJ2-5
cdr3_aa: CASGPDITQETQYF

v_call: TRBV5-1
j_call: TRBJ2-3
cdr3_aa: CASSLLGLAVTDTQYF

v_call: TRBV23-1
j_call: TRBJ2-7
cdr3_aa: CASSQYAGTYEQYF

v_call: TRBV11-2
j_call: TRBJ2-1
cdr3_aa: CASSSTQRERDEQFF

v_call: TRBV3-1/TRBV3-2
j_call: TRBJ1-3
cdr3_aa: CASSQAPQGFSGNTIYF

v_call: TRBV18
j_call: TRBJ1-3
cdr3_aa: CASSPPSQGHSGNTIYF

v_call: TRBV19
j_call: TRBJ1-6
cdr3_aa: CASSMYGASPLHF

v_call: TRBV5-4
j_call: TRBJ2-7
cdr3_aa: CALGTRSGRGIEQYF

v_call: TRBV18
j_call: TRBJ1-2
cdr3_aa: CASSPMSQLASDYGYTF

v_call: TRBV5-4
j_call: TRBJ2-1
cdr3_aa: CASSRSRDSNVF

v_call: TRBV4-1
j_call: TRBJ2-4
cdr3_aa: CASSQVIRGAKNIQYF

v_call: TRBV18
j_call: TRBJ1-3
cdr3_aa: CASSPPGQANSGNTIYF

v_call: TRBV20-1
j_call: TRBJ2-7
cdr3_aa: CSATPLYEQYF

v_call: TRBV7-3
j_call: TRBJ1-5
cdr3_aa: CASSTRQGIDQPQHF

v_call: TRBV3-1/TRBV3-2
j_call: TRBJ1-1
cdr3_aa: CASSPWDRGSAEAFF

v_call: TRBV2
j_call: TRBJ1-6
cdr3_aa: CASSTGDSPLHF

v_call: TRBV9
j_call: TRBJ1-2
cdr3_aa: CASSLAEWIGYTF

v_call: TRBV7-2
j_call: TRBJ1-1
cdr3_aa: CASSLGAERDEAFF

v_call: TRBV28
j_call: TRBJ1-5
cdr3_aa: CASSLSQGRKNQPQHF

v_call: TRBV10-3
j_call: TRBJ1-1
cdr3_aa: CAISASWGREANTEAFF

v_call: TRBV11-3
j_call: TRBJ2-4
cdr3_aa: CASSLGGTDENIQYF

v_call: TRBV28
j_call: TRBJ2-7
cdr3_aa: CASSLAAAGSYEQYF

v_call: TRBV24-1
j_call: TRBJ1-1
cdr3_aa: CATKRGTEAFF

v_call: TRBV2
j_call: TRBJ2-7
cdr3_aa: CASSFKGLADSYEQYF

v_call: TRBV3-1/TRBV3-2
j_call: TRBJ2-7
cdr3_aa: CASTYIGTGGFEQYF

v_call: TRBV12-3/TRBV12-4
j_call: TRBJ2-1
cdr3_aa: CASSRSNEQFF

v_call: TRBV30
j_call: TRBJ1-6
cdr3_aa: CAWSVGQPLHF